This T cell receptor beta chain was captured by sequencing in a study of blood T cell repertoires in COVID-19. Study-wide context: Collection of acute and convalescent COVID-19 samples took place in the United States, Italy and Spain. PBMCs, B-cell-depleted T cells, or T cells provided the cDNA or gDNA that made up the material.

In the original workflow: Reference gene primers were amplified, and this amplification served to estimate nucleated cell counts. The assay was immunoSEQ multiplex PCR, and TCRdb's table has in-frame clones only and misses some. Clonal size and the V and J genes are those of that table, whereas D and trimming came from the DNA. The profile covers 19,000 or so clones, with around 89% appearing a single time and approximately 20% taken by the ten largest. V was clipped by 3 bases and J by 1 base, with 8 bases between them. The CDR3 covers 13 residues. The germline V gene has CDR1 GTSNPN and CDR2 SVGIG (reference sequence).

J is TRBJ2-3 and V is TRBV30; D is perhaps TRBD2 (5 bases). The sequencing input was peripheral blood. This receptor was identified in a man between 65 and 79 years old with active COVID-19. The CDR3 is CAWRLVGTDTQYF. DNA of the CDR3: TGTGCCTGGAGACTAGTTGGCACAGATACGCAGTATTTT. The whole variable domain, remainder taken from reference TRBV30 and TRBJ2-3, is SQTIHQWPATLVQPVGSPLSLECTVEGTSNPNLYWYRQAAGRGLQLLFYSVGIGQISSEVPQNLSASRPQDRQFILSSKKLLLSDSGFYLCAWRLVGTDTQYFGPGTRLTVL.